This T cell receptor (beta chain) comes out of a study of shared clonotypes between healthy human individuals. At the level of the study: Researchers drew samples from two women and three men aged 18 to 49.

The V and J ends lost 1 base and 10 bases respectively, with 14 bases between them. CDR1 and CDR2 (germline): SGHTA, FQGNSA. This CDR3 has 15 amino acids. Clones were sequenced by immunoSEQ multiplex PCR, and TCRdb holds only the in-frame ones, with some missing. The sample has a few million clones; approximately 94% are singletons. This chain uses TRBV7-2 with TRBJ1-6; D is unresolved. The sequenced sample consisted of naive CD4+ T cells sorted from blood. Stated subset: CD45RA+ positively selected. The TCR sequence derives from a man younger than 35 in good health. This CDR3 is CASSLESRGGSPLHF. The CDR3, as DNA: TGTGCCAGCAGCTTAGAGTCCCGGGGAGGATCACCCCTCCACTTT.